The 3 T cell receptor beta chains presented below share a single source sample, sequenced in a study of human T cells and chemical hapten exposure. TCRdb itself ran the RACE reads through MiXCR, one entry per CDR3 protein. This sample has more than 75,000 distinct CDR3 sequences, with around 9.3% found just once. The time point denotes: patch test 2, 6 weeks after DPC sensitization. The treatment here: therapeutic diphenylcyclopropenone sensitization with weekly scalp DPC. The starting material was whole blood, obtained in connection with sensitization to the hapten diphenylcyclopropenone (DPC). These receptor sequences come from a woman in her forties with alopecia areata. Some clones in this sample may be carry-over from other donors' samples.

The CDR3 is CASSLYPTGELFF. The CDR3 region has the DNA TGTGCCAGCAGTTTATATCCCACCGGGGAGCTGTTTTTT. This chain connects TRBV28 to TRBJ2-2; D unclear. Trimming took off 1 base at V and 4 bases at J, with 4 bases between the two ends. Per germline, CDR1 MDHEN and CDR2 SYDVKM. The CDR3 is made up of 13 amino acids.

V usage is TRBV20-1 and J usage is TRBJ2-3; 10 bases map to TRBD2. Germline V gene data show CDR1 as DFQATT and CDR2 as SNEGSKA (reference sequence). The CDR3 is 16 amino acids. J was trimmed by 6 bases and V by 6 bases; bases with no gene match: 15. The CDR3 protein is CSAGGTSAILPDTQYF. DNA of the CDR3: TGCAGTGCGGGGGGGACTAGCGCCATCCTCCCGGATACGCAGTATTTT.

This clonotype was counted ten times or more. This chain uses TRBV7-2 with TRBJ1-3; D uncertain. The CDR3 consists of 12 residues. The germline V and J ends were trimmed by 5 bases and 0 bases, with 2 bases remaining between them. Germline values: CDR1 SGHTA, CDR2 FQGNSA. CDR3 residues: CASSPSGNTIYF. CDR3 DNA: TGTGCCAGCAGCCCCTCTGGAAACACCATATATTTT.